A single sample gave rise to the 12 T cell receptor beta chains below, sequenced in a study of shared clonotypes between healthy human individuals. TCRdb keeps only in-frame clones here, not all; method: immunoSEQ multiplex PCR. The data hold 2 million to 2.5 million clones, with roughly 95% observed a single time. Positive CCR7 selection of CD45RO-negative cells yielded the naive CD8 cells, and terminally differentiated effector memory CD45RA+ cells were excluded. Sequencing was carried out using naive CD8+ T cells sorted from blood. These receptors all come from a man aged 18 to 35 in good health.

Notes on this clone: Distinct nucleotide sequences in the sample also encode this CDR3. The chain has TRBV4-3 and TRBJ2-1; a weak D match, TRBD1 (5 bases). Trimming removed 0 bases from V and 8 bases from J, with 5 bases in between. Germline values: CDR1 LGHNA, CDR2 YSLEER. The CDR3 contains 12 residues. Here the CDR3 DNA reads TGCGCCAGCAGCCAAGAAGGGGATGAGCAGTTCTTC. This translates into CASSQEGDEQFF.

This chain links TRBV5-4 with TRBJ2-7; 10 bases map to TRBD1. The ends lost 2 bases at V and 6 bases at J; junction bases unmatched: 2. Germline V gene data show CDR1 as SGHNT and CDR2 as YYREEE (reference sequence). The CDR3 is 13 residues long. This CDR3 is CASSFGQGVEQYF. The CDR3 DNA is TGTGCCAGCAGCTTTGGACAGGGGGTCGAGCAGTACTTC.

The chain joins TRBV5-6 to TRBJ1-6; TRBD1 might be the D (6 bases). The CDR3 runs to 15 residues. Trimming left V 0 bases short and J 8 bases short, with 12 bases between. Looked up from germline, CDR1 is SGHDT and CDR2 is YYEEEE. The CDR3 here is CASSLGQGRDSPLHF. CDR3 bases: TGTGCCAGCAGCTTGGGCCAGGGGAGAGATTCACCCCTCCACTTT.

A single count supports this clone. V usage is TRBV29-1 and J usage is TRBJ2-4, with a weak D call TRBD2 (6 bases). Trimming stripped 6 bases from V and 9 bases from J, with 12 bases between. The germline CDR1 and CDR2 sequences are SQVTM and ANQGSEA. The CDR3 extends over 11 amino acids. The CDR3 loop reads CSVKRVGIQYF. The CDR3 bases are TGCAGCGTGAAGCGGGTCGGCATTCAGTACTTC.

CDR3 bases: TGTGCCAGCAGCAGCAGTTATCTGGGCACAGATACGCAGTATTTT. Protein: CASSSSYLGTDTQYF. The J gene is TRBJ2-3, the V gene TRBV27; no clear D gene. The CDR3 loop spans 15 amino acids. From germline, CDR1 is MNHEY and CDR2 SMNVEV (reference sequence). V lost 6 bases and J 1 base, leaving 14 bases between the germline ends.

This chain connects TRBV7-9 to TRBJ2-5; D might be TRBD1 or TRBD2, each matching 5 bases. CDR3 length: 18 amino acids. Deletions cut 4 bases from V and 4 bases from J, with 25 bases between. CDR1 is SEHNR, CDR2 FQNEAQ, per germline (reference sequence). CDR3 nucleotide sequence: TGTGCCAGCAGCTGGACGTTAGAGATTTGGGGGTCGGGAGAGACCCAGTACTTC. It codes for CASSWTLEIWGSGETQYF.

The chain has TRBV6-6 and TRBJ1-1; TRBD1 might be the D (5 bases). Germline loops: CDR1 MNHNY, CDR2 SVGAGI (reference sequence). Between the trimmed V and J ends, which lost 7 bases and 1 base, there was a span of 10 bases. The CDR3 extends over 13 amino acids. CDR3 sequence reads: CASTYGGNTEAFF. The DNA for the CDR3 is TGTGCCAGCACCTACGGGGGGAACACTGAAGCTTTCTTT.

The rearrangement joins TRBV27 to TRBJ2-7, with D perhaps matching TRBD1 (5 bases). CDR3 size: 13 residues. Germline V gene lookup returns CDR1 MNHEY and CDR2 SMNVEV (reference sequence). Trimming pared 4 bases from V and 7 bases from J, leaving 14 bases between. CDR3 in DNA: TGTGCCAGCAGTTGGGGCAGCCATATGGAGCAGTACTTC. Protein: CASSWGSHMEQYF.

The rearrangement uses TRBV30 and TRBJ1-1; D gene unclear. The germline V gene encodes CDR1 GTSNPN and CDR2 SVGIG (reference sequence). The CDR3 has 12 amino acids. Trimming removed 4 bases from V and 7 bases from J, with 13 bases in between. CDR3: CAWTVPLFEAFF. The CDR3 DNA reads TGTGCCTGGACAGTGCCCCTTTTTGAAGCTTTCTTT.

This rearrangement joins TRBV20-1 to TRBJ1-2; D is undetermined. The CDR3 covers 11 residues. Trimming removed 7 bases at V and 5 bases at J, with 11 bases between. Looked up from germline, CDR1 is DFQATT and CDR2 is SNEGSKA (reference sequence). This chain's CDR3 is CSGLPAYGYTF. In nucleotides, the CDR3 is TGCAGTGGCCTCCCTGCTTATGGCTACACCTTC.

The chain uses TRBV7-3 and TRBJ2-5; no firm D call. Germline V gene lookup returns CDR1 SGHTA and CDR2 FQGTGA. This CDR3 has 11 amino acids. The V end lost 5 bases, the J end lost 7 bases, and 8 bases lay between the germline ends. CDR3: CASSRDGTQYF. The CDR3 region has the DNA TGTGCCAGCAGCAGAGACGGGACCCAGTACTTC. Using reference TRBV7-3 and TRBJ2-5 for the parts outside the CDR3, the full variable domain is GAGVSQTPSNKVTEKGKYVELRCDPISGHTALYWYRQSLGQGPEFLIYFQGTGAADDSGLPNDRFFAVRPEGSVSTLKIQRTERGDSAVYLCASSRDGTQYFGPGTRLLVL.

The chain has TRBV7-9 and TRBJ1-1; 8 nucleotides agree with TRBD1. The CDR3 length is 14 residues. After removal of 1 base from V and 7 bases from J, the junction contained 5 bases not matched to a gene. Germline values: CDR1 SEHNR, CDR2 FQNEAQ (reference sequence). CDR3 loop: CASSLDDRGFEAFF. The CDR3 nucleotides are TGTGCCAGCAGCTTAGACGACAGGGGCTTTGAAGCTTTCTTT. Looking up the rest from reference TRBV7-9 and TRBJ1-1 gives the full variable domain: DTGVSQNPRHKITKRGQNVTFRCDPISEHNRLYWYRQTLGQGPEFLTYFQNEAQLEKSRLLSDRFSAERPKGSFSTLEIQRTEQGDSAMYLCASSLDDRGFEAFFGQGTRLTVV.